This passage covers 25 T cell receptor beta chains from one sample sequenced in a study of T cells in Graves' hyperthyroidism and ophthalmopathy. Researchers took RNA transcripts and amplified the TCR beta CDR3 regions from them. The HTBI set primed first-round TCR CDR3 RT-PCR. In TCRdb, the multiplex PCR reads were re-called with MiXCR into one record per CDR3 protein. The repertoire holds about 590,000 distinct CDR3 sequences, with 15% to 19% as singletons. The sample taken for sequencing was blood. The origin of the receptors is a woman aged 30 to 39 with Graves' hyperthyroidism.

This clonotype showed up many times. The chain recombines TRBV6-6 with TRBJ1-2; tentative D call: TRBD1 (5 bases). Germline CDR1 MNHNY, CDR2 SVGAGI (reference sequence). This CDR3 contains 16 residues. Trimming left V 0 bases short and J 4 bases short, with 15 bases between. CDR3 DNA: TGTGCCAGCAGTTACTCGAGCGGGACCGAGGGCTATGGCTACACCTTC. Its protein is CASSYSSGTEGYGYTF.

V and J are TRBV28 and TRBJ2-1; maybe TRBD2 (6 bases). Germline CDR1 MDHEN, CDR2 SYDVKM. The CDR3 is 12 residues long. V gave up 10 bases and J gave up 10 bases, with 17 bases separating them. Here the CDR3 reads CATQSGGAEQFF. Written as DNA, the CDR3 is TGTGCCACCCAATCGGGCGGGGCCGAGCAGTTCTTC.

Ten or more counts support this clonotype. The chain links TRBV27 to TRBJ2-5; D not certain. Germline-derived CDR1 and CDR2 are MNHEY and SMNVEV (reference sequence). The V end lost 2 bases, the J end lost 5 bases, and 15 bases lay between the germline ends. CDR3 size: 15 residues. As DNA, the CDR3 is TGTGCCAGCAGTTTAAGGTGGATGACTCGGGAGACCCAGTACTTC. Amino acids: CASSLRWMTRETQYF.

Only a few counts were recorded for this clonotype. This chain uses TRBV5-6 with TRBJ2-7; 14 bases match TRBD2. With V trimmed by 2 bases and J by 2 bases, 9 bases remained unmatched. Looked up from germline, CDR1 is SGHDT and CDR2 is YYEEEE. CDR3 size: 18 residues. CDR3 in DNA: TGTGCCAGCAGCTTTATGGGACTAGCGGGAGAAGGAACCTACGAGCAGTACTTC. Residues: CASSFMGLAGEGTYEQYF.

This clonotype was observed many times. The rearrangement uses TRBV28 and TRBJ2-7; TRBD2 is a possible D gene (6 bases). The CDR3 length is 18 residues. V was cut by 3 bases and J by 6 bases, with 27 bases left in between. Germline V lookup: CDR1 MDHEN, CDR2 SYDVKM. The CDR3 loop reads CASSFPRGRGVMVREQYF. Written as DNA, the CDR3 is TGTGCCAGCAGTTTTCCTCGCGGGCGGGGAGTGATGGTACGCGAGCAGTACTTC.

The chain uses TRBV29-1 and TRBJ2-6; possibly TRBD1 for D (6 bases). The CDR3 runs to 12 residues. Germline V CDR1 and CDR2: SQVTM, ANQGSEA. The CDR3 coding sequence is TGCGGGGGCTTCTCTGGGGCCAACGTCCTGACTTTC. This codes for CGGFSGANVLTF.

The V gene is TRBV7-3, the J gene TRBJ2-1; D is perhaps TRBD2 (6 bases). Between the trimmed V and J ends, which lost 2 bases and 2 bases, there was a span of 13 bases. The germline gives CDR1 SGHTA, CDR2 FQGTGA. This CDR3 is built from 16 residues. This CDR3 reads CASSLLGTATYNEQFF. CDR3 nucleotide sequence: TGTGCCAGCAGCTTACTTGGGACTGCCACCTACAATGAGCAGTTCTTC.

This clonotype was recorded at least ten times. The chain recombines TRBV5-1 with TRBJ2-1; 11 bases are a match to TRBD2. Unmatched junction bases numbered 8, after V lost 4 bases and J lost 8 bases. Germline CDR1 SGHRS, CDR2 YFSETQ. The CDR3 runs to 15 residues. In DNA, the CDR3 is TGCGCCAGCAGCACCACTAGCGGGAGTATCTATGAGCAGTTCTTC. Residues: CASSTTSGSIYEQFF.

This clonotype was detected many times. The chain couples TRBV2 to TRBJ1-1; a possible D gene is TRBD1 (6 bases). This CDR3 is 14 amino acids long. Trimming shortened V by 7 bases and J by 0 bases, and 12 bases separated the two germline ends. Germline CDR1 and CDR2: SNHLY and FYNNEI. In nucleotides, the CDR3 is TGTGCCAGCAAGGAAGGACAGCTGAACACTGAAGCTTTCTTT. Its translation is CASKEGQLNTEAFF. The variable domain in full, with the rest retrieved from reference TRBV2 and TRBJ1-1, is EPEVTQTPSHQVTQMGQEVILRCVPISNHLYFYWYRQILGQKVEFLVSFYNNEISEKSEIFDDQFSVERPDGSNFTLKIRSTKLEDSAMYFCASKEGQLNTEAFFGQGTRLTVV.

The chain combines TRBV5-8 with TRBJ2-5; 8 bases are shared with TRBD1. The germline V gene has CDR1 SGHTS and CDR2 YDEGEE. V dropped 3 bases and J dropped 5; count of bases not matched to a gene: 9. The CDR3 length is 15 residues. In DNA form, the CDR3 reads TGTGCCAGCAGCTACAACCAGGGGGCTTTGGAGACCCAGTACTTC. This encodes CASSYNQGALETQYF.

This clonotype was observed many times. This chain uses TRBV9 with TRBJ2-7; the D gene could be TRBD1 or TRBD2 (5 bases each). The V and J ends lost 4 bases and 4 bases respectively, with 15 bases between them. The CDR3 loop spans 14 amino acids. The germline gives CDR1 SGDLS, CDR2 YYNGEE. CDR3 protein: CASSHRDEEYEQYF. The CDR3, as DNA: TGTGCCAGCAGCCACCGGGACGAAGAGTACGAGCAGTACTTC.

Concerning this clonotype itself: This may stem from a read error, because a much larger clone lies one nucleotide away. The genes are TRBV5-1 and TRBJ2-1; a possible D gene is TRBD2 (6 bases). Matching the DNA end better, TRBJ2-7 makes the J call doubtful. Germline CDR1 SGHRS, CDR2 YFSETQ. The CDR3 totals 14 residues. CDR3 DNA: TGCGCCAGCAAGGCGGGAAACTCCTACAATGAGCAGTACTTC. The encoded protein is CASKAGNSYNEQYF.

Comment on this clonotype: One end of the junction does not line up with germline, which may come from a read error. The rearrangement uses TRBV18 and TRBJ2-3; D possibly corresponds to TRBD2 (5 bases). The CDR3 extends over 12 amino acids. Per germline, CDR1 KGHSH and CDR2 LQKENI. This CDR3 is CASPPGIDTQYF. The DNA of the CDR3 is TGTGCCAGCCCACCGGGAATAGATACGCAGTATTTT. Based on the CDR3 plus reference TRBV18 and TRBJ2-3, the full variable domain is NAGVMQNPRHLVRRRGQEARLRCSPMKGHSHVYWYRQLPEEGLKFMVYLQKENIIDESGMPKERFSAEFPKEGPSILRIQQVVRGDSAAYFCASPPGIDTQYFGPGTRLTVL.

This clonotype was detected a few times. CDR3 residues: CSVEDGSNQPQHF. In DNA, the CDR3 is TGCAGCGTTGAAGATGGTAGCAATCAGCCCCAGCATTTT. The J gene is TRBJ1-5, the V gene TRBV29-1; D is unresolved. The CDR3 has 13 amino acids. Looked up from germline, CDR1 is SQVTM and CDR2 is ANQGSEA. The V end was cut by 0 bases, the J end by 0 bases, with 3 bases between.

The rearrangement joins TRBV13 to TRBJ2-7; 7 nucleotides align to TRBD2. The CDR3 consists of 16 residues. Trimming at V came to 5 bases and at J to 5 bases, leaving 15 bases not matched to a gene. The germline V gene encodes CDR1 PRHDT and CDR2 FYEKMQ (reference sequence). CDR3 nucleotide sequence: TGTGCCAGCAGCCCCACACCGGGGGGTTCCAGGGACGAGCAGTACTTC. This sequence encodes CASSPTPGGSRDEQYF.

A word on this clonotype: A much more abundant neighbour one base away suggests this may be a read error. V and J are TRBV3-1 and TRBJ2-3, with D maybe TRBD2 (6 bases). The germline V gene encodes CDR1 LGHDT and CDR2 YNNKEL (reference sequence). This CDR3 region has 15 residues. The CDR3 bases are TGTACCAGCAGCCAAGAGAGCGGGTACACAGATACGCAGTATTTT. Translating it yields CTSSQESGYTDTQYF.

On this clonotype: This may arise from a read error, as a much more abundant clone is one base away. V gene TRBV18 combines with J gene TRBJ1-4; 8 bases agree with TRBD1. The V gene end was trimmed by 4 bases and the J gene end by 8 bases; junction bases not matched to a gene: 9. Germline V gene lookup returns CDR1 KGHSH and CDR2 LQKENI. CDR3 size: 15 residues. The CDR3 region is CASSHDRGWGEKLFF. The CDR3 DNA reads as TGTGCCAGCTCACACGACAGGGGCTGGGGAGAAAAACTGTTTTTT.

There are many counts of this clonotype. CDR3: CASSLGMRSNYGYTF. CDR3 coding DNA: TGCGCCAGCAGCTTGGGTATGAGGAGTAACTATGGCTACACCTTC. The chain couples TRBV5-1 to TRBJ1-2, with D hard to call. Germline V lookup: CDR1 SGHRS, CDR2 YFSETQ. Trimming removed 0 bases from V and 1 base from J, with 10 bases in between. CDR3 length: 15 amino acids.

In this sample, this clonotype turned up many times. This CDR3 is CASSDGTGSSYEQYF. CDR3 nucleotides: TGTGCCAGCAGTGACGGGACAGGGAGCTCCTACGAGCAGTACTTC. The chain carries TRBV6-1 and TRBJ2-7, with TRBD1 matching over 9 bases. V trimming: 3 bases; J trimming: 0 bases; junction bases outside the gene matches: 3. Germline CDR1 is MNHNS and CDR2 is SASEGT. There are 15 residues in the CDR3.

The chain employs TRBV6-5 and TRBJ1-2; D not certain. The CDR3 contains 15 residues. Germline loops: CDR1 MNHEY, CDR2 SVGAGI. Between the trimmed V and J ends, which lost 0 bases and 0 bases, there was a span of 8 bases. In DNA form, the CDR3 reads TGTGCCAGCAGTTACTCGAAGCCAGCTAACTATGGCTACACCTTC. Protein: CASSYSKPANYGYTF.

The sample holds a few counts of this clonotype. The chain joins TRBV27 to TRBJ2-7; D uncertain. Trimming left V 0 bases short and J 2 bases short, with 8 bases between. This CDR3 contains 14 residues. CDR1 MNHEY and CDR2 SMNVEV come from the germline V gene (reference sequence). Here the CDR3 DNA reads TGTGCCAGCAGTTTATCCCCCCAGGCCTACGAGCAGTACTTC. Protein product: CASSLSPQAYEQYF.

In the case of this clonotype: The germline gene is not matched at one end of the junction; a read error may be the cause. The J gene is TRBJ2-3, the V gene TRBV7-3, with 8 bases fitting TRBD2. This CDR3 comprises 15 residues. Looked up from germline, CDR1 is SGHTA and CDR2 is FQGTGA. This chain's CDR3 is CTSSLSWAGGSTQYF. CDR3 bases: TGTACCAGCAGCTTAAGTTGGGCGGGAGGTTCTACGCAGTATTTT.

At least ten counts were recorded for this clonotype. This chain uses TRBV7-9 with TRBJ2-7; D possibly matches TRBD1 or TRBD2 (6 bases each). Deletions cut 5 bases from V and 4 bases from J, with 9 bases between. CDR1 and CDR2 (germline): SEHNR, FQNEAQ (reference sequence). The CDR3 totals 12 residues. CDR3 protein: CASSGGRYEQYF. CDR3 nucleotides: TGTGCCAGCAGCGGGGGGCGATACGAGCAGTACTTC.

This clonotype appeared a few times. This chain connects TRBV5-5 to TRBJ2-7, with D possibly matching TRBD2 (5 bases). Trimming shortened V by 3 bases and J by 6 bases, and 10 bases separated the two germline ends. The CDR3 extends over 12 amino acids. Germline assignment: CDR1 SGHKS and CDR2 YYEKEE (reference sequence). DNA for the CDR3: TGTGCCAGCAGCTCCCGGGAAATCGAGCAGTACTTC. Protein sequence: CASSSREIEQYF.

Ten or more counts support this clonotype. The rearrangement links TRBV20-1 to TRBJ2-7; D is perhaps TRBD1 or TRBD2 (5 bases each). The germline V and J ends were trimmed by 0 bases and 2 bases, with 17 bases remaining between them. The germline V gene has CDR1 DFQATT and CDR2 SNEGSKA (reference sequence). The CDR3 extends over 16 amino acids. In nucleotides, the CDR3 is TGCAGTGCTAGAGATCAGAGAGGGGCCATAACCTACGAGCAGTACTTC. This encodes CSARDQRGAITYEQYF.